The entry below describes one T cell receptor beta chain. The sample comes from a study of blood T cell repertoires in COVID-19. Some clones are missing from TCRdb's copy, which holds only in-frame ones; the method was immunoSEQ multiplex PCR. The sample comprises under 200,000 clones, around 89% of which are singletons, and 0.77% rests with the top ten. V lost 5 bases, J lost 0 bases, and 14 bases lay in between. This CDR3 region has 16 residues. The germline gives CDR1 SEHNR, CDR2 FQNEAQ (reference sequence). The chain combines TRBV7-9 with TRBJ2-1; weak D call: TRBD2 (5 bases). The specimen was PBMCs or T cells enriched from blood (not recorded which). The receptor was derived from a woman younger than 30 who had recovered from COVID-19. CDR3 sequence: CASSTPAGSSYNEQFF. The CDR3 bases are TGTGCCAGCAGCACCCCCGCGGGTAGCTCCTACAATGAGCAGTTCTTC.